The 7 T cell receptor beta chains reported below all come from one sample, sequenced in a study of cytomegalovirus exposure and HLA in healthy donors. The method was immunoSEQ multiplex PCR; TCRdb's version includes in-frame clones alone and lacks a portion of them. The sample holds some 180,000 clones, about nine tenths seen once. What was sequenced was PBMCs. The receptors come from a man younger than 40 in good health and CMV-seropositive.

The chain links TRBV10-3 to TRBJ1-6; D gene uncertain. Germline lookup yields CDR1 ENHRY and CDR2 SYGVKD. CDR3 length: 15 amino acids. Trimming took 2 bases from V and 5 from J, leaving 10 bases between them. The CDR3 coding sequence is TGTGCCATCAGTGAGACCGGGTTTAATAATTCACCCCTCCACTTT. It yields the protein CAISETGFNNSPLHF.

V is TRBV27 and J is TRBJ1-1; the match to TRBD1 covers 7 bases. This CDR3 has 13 amino acids. Germline loops: CDR1 MNHEY, CDR2 SMNVEV (reference sequence). V shed 5 bases and J 6 bases; nucleotides not matched to a gene: 6. The CDR3 region is CASSPRQGAEAFF. CDR3 sequence (DNA): TGTGCCAGCAGTCCCCGACAGGGCGCTGAAGCTTTCTTT.

This clone was seen just once. The V call is TRBV27, the J call TRBJ2-2; 7 bases are shared with TRBD1. V shed 6 bases and J 1 base; nucleotides not matched to a gene: 11. The germline CDR1 and CDR2 sequences are MNHEY and SMNVEV (reference sequence). This CDR3 has 17 amino acids. CDR3 protein: CASSLDRAGWNTGELFF. The CDR3 coding sequence is TGTGCCAGCAGCCTCGACAGGGCTGGTTGGAACACCGGGGAGCTGTTTTTT.

J is TRBJ1-3 and V is TRBV6-5, with D hard to call. Germline-derived CDR1 and CDR2 are MNHEY and SVGAGI. The CDR3 loop spans 15 amino acids. Trimming removed 1 base at V and 4 bases at J, with 11 bases between. As DNA, the CDR3 is TGTGCCAGCAGTTACTACCCAGGCGGCGGAAACACCATATATTTT. Its protein product is CASSYYPGGGNTIYF.

This chain joins TRBV6-5 and TRBJ2-5; TRBD2 is a possible D gene (6 bases). The CDR3 spans 15 residues. V was trimmed by 8 bases and J by 1 base, leaving 17 bases between them. Germline CDR1 is MNHEY and CDR2 is SVGAGI. CDR3 sequence (DNA): TGTGCCAGCTCAAGTTTTCGGGGGTCCCAAGAGACCCAGTACTTC. This encodes CASSSFRGSQETQYF.

J is TRBJ2-5 and V is TRBV9; weak D call: TRBD1 (5 bases). Germline-derived CDR1 and CDR2 are SGDLS and YYNGEE. Trimming removed 4 bases from V and 1 base from J, with 8 bases in between. There are 13 residues in the CDR3. CDR3 loop: CASSQDIQETQYF. CDR3 nucleotides: TGTGCCAGCAGCCAGGACATCCAAGAGACCCAGTACTTC.

The chain has TRBV6-5 and TRBJ1-2; 7 nucleotides match TRBD1. The V and J ends lost 0 bases and 1 base, in that order; junction bases with no gene match: 5. CDR3 length equals 16 residues. The V gene's germline CDR1 is MNHEY and CDR2 SVGAGI. The CDR3 region is CASSYSDGTVNYGYTF. DNA of the CDR3: TGTGCCAGCAGTTACTCAGACGGGACAGTTAACTATGGCTACACCTTC.